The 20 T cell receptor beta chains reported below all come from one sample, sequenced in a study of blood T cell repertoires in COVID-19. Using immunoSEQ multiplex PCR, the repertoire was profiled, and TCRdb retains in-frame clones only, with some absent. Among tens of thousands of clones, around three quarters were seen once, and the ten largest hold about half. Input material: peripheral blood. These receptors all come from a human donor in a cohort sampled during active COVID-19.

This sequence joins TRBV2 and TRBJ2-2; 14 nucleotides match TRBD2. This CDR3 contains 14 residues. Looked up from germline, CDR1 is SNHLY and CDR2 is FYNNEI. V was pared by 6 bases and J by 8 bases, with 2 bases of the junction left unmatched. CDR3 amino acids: CASRGLAGEGELFF. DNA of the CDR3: TGTGCCAGCAGGGGACTAGCGGGAGAAGGGGAGCTGTTTTTT.

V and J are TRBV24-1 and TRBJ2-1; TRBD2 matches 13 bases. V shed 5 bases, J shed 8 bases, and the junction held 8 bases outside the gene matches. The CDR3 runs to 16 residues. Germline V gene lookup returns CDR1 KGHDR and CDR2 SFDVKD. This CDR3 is CATSVPGLAGAHEQFF. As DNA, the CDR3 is TGTGCCACCAGTGTCCCTGGACTAGCGGGAGCTCATGAGCAGTTCTTC.

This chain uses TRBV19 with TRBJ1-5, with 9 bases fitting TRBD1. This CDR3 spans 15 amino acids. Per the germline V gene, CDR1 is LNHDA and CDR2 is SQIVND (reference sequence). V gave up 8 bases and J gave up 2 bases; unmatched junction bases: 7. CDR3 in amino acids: CASGTTGGGNQPQHF. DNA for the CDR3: TGTGCCAGTGGTACGACAGGGGGAGGCAATCAGCCCCAGCATTTT.

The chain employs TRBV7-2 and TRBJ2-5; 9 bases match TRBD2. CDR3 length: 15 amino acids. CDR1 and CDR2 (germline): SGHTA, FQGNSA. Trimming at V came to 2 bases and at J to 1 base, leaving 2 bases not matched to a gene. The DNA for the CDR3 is TGTGCCAGCAGCTTAAGCGGGGGGAGCCAAGAGACCCAGTACTTC. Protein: CASSLSGGSQETQYF.

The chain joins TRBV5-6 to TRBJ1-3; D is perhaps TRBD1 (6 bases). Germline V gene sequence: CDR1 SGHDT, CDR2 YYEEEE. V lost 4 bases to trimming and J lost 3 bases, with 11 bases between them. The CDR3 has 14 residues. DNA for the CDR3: TGTGCCAGCAGCATACGGACAGTTGGAAACACCATATATTTT. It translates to CASSIRTVGNTIYF.

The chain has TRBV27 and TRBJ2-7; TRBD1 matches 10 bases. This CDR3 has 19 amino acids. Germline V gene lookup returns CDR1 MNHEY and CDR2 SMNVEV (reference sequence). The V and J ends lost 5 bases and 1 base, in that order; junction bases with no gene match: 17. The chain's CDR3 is CASSRGNRGTGANSYEQYF. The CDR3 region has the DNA TGTGCCAGCAGTAGAGGAAACAGGGGGACAGGGGCCAATTCCTACGAGCAGTACTTC.

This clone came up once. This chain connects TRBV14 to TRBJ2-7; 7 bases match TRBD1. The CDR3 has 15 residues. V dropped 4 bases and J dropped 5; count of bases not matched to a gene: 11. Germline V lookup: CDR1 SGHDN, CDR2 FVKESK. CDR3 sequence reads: CASSRRRTGDHEQYF. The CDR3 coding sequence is TGTGCCAGCAGCCGCCGGCGGACAGGTGACCACGAGCAGTACTTC.

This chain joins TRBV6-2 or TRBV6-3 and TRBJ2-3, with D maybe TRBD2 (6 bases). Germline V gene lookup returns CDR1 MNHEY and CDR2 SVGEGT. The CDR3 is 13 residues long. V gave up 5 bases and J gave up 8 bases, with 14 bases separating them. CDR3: CASSHLLATTQYF. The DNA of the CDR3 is TGTGCCAGCAGTCATCTCCTAGCGACTACGCAGTATTTT.

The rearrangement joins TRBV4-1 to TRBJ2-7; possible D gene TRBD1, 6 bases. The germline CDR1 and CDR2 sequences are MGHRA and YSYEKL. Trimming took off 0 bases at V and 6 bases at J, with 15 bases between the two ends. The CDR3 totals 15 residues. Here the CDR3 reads CASSQERGSGGEQYF. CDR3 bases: TGCGCCAGCAGCCAAGAAAGGGGGAGTGGGGGCGAGCAGTACTTC.

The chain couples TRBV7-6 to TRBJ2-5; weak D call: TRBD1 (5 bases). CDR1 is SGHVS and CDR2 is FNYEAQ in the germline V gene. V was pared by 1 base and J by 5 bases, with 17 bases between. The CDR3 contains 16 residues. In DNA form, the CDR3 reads TGTGCCAGCAGCTTAGAGGGTTATGCAGGGCGGGAGACCCAGTACTTC. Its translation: CASSLEGYAGRETQYF.

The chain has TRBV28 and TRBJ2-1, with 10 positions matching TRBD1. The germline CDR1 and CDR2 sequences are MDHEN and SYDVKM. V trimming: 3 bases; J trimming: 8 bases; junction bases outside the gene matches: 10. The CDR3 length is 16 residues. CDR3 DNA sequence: TGTGCCAGCAGTTTGGGGGACAGGGGCCTCTTGGATGAGCAGTTCTTC. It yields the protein CASSLGDRGLLDEQFF. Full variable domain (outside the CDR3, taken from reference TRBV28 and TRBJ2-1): DVKVTQSSRYLVKRTGEKVFLECVQDMDHENMFWYRQDPGLGLRLIYFSYDVKMKEKGDIPEGYSVSREKKERFSLILESASTNQTSMYLCASSLGDRGLLDEQFFGPGTRLTVL.

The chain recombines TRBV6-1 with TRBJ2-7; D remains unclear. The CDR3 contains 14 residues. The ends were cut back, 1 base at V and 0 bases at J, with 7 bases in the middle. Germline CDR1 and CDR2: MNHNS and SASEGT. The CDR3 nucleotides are TGTGCCAGCAGTGAAGGTTGGGCCTCCTACGAGCAGTACTTC. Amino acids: CASSEGWASYEQYF.

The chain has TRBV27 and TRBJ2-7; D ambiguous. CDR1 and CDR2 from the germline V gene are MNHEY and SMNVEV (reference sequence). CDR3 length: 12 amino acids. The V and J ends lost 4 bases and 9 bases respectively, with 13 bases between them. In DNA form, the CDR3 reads TGTGCCAGCAGTTCCGACATGTTAGGGCAGTACTTC. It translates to CASSSDMLGQYF.

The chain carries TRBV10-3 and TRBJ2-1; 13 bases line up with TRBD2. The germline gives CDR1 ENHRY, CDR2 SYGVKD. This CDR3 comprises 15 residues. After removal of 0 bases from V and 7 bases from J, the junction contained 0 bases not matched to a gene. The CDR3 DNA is TGTGCCATCAGTGAGTCACTAGCGGGAGGGAATGAGCAGTTCTTC. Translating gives CAISESLAGGNEQFF.

The CDR3 loop is CASSWDGSSYEQYF. DNA of the CDR3: TGTGCCAGCAGTTGGGACGGGAGCTCCTACGAGCAGTACTTC. The chain carries TRBV27 and TRBJ2-7; D might be TRBD2 (6 bases). CDR1 is MNHEY, CDR2 SMNVEV, per germline (reference sequence). The CDR3 is 14 amino acids. V dropped 4 bases and J dropped 0 bases, with 10 bases sitting between them.

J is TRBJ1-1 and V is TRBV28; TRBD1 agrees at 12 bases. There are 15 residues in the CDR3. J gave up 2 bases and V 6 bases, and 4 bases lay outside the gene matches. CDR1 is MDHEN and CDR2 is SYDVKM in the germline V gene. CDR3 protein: CASRGGQGANTEAFF. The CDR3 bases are TGTGCCAGCAGGGGGGGACAGGGGGCTAACACTGAAGCTTTCTTT.

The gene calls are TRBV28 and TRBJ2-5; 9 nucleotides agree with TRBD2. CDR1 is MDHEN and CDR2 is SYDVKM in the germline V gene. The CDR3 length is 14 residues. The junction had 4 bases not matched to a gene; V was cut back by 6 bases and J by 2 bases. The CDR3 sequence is CASSGLAGQETQYF. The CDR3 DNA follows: TGTGCCAGCAGCGGGCTAGCGGGGCAAGAGACCCAGTACTTC.

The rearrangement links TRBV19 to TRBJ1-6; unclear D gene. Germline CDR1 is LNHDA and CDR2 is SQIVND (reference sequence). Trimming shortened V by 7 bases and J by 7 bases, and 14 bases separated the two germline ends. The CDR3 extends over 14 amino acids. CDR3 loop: CASTHRQPNSPLHF. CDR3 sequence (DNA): TGTGCCAGTACCCACAGACAACCGAATTCACCCCTCCACTTT.

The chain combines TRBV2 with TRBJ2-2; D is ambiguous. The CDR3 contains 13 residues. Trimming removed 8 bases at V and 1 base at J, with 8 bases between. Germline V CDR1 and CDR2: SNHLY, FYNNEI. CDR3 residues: CASRRVNTGELFF. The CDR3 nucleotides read TGTGCCAGCCGCCGGGTGAACACCGGGGAGCTGTTTTTT.

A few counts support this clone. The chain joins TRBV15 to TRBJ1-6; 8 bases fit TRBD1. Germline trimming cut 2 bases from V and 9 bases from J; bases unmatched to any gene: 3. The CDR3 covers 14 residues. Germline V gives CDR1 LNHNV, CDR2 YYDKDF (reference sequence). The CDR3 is CATSRPGGLSPLHF. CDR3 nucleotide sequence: TGTGCCACCAGCAGACCAGGGGGCCTTTCACCCCTCCACTTT.